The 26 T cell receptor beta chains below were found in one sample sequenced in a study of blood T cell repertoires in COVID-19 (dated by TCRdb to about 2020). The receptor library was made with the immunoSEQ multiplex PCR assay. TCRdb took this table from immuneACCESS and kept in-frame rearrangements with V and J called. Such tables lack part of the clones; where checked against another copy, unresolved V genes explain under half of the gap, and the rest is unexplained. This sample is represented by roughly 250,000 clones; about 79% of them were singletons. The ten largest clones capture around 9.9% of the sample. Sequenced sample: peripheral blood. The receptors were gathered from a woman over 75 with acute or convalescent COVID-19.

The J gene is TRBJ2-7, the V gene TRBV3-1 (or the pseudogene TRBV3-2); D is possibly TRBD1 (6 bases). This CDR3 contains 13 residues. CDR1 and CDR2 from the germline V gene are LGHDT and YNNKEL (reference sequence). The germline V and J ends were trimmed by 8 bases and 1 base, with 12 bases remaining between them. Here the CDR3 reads CASEQRGSYEQYF. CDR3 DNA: TGTGCCAGCGAACAGAGGGGGTCCTACGAGCAGTACTTC.

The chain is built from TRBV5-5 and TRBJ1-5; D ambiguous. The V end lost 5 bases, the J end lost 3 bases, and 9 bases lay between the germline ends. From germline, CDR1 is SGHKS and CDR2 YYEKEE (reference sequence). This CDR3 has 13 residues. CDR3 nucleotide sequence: TGTGCCAGCAGTCCCGGGTCCAATCAGCCCCAGCATTTT. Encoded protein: CASSPGSNQPQHF.

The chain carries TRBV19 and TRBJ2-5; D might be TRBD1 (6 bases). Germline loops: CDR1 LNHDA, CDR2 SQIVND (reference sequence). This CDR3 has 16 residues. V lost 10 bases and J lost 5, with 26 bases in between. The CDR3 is CATPVGKGGRGETQYF. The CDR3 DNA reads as TGTGCCACCCCGGTGGGCAAGGGCGGAAGGGGGGAGACCCAGTACTTC.

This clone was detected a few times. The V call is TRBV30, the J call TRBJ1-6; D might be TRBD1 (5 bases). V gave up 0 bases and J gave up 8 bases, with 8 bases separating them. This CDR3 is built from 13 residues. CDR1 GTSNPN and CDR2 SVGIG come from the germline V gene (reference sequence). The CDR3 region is CAWSVGQDSPLHF. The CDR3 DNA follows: TGTGCCTGGAGTGTAGGACAAGATTCACCCCTCCACTTT.

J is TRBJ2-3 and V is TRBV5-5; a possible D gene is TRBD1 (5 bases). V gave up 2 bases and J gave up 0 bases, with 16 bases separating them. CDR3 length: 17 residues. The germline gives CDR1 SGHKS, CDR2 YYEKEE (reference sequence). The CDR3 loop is CASSFPAGQASTDTQYF. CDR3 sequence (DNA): TGTGCCAGCAGCTTTCCGGCAGGACAAGCTAGCACAGATACGCAGTATTTT.

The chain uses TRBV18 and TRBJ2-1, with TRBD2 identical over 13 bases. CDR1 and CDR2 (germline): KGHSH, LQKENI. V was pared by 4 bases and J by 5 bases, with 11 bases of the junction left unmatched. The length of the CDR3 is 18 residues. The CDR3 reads CASSLSGTGLAGNNEQFF. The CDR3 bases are TGTGCCAGCTCACTCAGCGGGACGGGACTAGCGGGGAACAATGAGCAGTTCTTC.

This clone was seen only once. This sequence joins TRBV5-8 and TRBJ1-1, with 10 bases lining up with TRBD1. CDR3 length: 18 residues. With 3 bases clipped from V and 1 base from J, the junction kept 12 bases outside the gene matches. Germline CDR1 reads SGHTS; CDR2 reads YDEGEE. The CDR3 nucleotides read TGTGCCAGCAGCTCACTTAAGGGGACAGGGGCGAGGAACACTGAAGCTTTCTTT. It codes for CASSSLKGTGARNTEAFF.

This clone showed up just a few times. CDR3 protein: CASRTGEYSNQPQHF. CDR3 bases: TGTGCCAGCAGAACAGGGGAGTATAGCAATCAGCCCCAGCATTTT. The chain employs TRBV5-5 and TRBJ1-5, with 7 bases matching TRBD1. The CDR3 is 15 residues long. With 5 bases clipped from V and 0 bases from J, the junction kept 5 bases outside the gene matches. Germline-derived CDR1 and CDR2 are SGHKS and YYEKEE (reference sequence).

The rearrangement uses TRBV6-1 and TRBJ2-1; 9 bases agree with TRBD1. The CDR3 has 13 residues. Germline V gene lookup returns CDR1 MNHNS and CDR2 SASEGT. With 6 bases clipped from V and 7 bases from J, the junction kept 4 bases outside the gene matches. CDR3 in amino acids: CASRTGGGNEQFF. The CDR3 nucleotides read TGTGCCAGCAGGACAGGGGGAGGGAATGAGCAGTTCTTC.

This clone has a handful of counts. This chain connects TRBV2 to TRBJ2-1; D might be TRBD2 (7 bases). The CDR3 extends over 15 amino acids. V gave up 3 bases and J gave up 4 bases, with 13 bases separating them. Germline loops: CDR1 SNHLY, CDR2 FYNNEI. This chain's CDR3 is CASSDLRGGYNEQFF. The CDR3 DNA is TGTGCCAGCAGTGACTTGAGGGGGGGTTACAATGAGCAGTTCTTC.

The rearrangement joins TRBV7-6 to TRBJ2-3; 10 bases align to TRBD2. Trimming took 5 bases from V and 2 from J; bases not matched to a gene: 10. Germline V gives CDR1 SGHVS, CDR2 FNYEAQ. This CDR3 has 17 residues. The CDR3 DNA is TGTGCCAGCAGCCTTTCTCTAGCGGGGGCGAACACAGATACGCAGTATTTT. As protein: CASSLSLAGANTDTQYF.

CDR3 loop: CAISEDRDQPQHF. Written as DNA, the CDR3 is TGTGCCATCAGTGAGGACAGGGACCAGCCCCAGCATTTT. This rearrangement joins TRBV10-3 to TRBJ1-5, with 7 bases matching TRBD1. V was pared by 2 bases and J by 7 bases, with 2 bases of the junction left unmatched. Germline V gene sequence: CDR1 ENHRY, CDR2 SYGVKD. The CDR3 consists of 13 residues.

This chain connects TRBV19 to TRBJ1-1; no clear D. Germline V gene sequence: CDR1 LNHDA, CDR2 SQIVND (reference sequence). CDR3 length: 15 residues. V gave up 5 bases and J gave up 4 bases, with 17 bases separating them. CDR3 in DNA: TGTGCCAGTAGTCAAACTATGTTGGAGGGCACTGAAGCTTTCTTT. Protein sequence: CASSQTMLEGTEAFF.

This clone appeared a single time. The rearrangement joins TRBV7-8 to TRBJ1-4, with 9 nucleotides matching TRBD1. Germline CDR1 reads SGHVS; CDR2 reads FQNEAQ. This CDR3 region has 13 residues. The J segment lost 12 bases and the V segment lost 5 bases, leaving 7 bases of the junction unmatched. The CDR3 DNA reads TGTGCCAGCAGCCAAGACAGGGGGGGTGAACTGTTTTTT. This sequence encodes CASSQDRGGELFF.

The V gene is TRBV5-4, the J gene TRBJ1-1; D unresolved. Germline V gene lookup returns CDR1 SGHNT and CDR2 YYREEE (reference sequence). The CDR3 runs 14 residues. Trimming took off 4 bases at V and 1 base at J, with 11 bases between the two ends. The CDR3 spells CASSLRAGNTEAFF. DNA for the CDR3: TGTGCCAGCAGCCTTCGGGCGGGGAACACTGAAGCTTTCTTT.

Here the CDR3 reads CASSFLNSPLHF. DNA for the CDR3: TGTGCCAGCAGTTTCCTTAATTCACCCCTCCACTTT. The chain has TRBV6-5 and TRBJ1-6; no definite D call. The CDR3 sequence is 12 residues long. V dropped 4 bases and J dropped 6 bases, with 4 bases sitting between them. CDR1 and CDR2 (germline): MNHEY, SVGAGI.

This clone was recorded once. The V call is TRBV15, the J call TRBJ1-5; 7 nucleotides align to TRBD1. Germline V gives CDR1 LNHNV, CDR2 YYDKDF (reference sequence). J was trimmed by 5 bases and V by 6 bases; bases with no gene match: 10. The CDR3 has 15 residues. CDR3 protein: CATSLDRIGDQPQHF. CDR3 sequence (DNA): TGTGCCACCAGTCTGGACAGGATTGGAGATCAGCCCCAGCATTTT.

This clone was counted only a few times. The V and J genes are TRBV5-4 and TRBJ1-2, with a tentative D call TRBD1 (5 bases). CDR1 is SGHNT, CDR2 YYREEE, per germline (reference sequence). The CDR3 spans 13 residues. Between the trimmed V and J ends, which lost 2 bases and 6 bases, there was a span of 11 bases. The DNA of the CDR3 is TGTGCCAGCAGCTTCCAACAGGCCGATGGCTACACCTTC. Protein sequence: CASSFQQADGYTF.

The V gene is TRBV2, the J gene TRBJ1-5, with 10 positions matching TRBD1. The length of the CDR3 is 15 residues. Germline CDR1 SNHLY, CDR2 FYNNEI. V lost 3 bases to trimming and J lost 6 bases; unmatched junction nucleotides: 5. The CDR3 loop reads CASSEDRGEGQPQHF. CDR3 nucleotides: TGTGCCAGCAGTGAGGACAGGGGGGAGGGTCAGCCCCAGCATTTT.

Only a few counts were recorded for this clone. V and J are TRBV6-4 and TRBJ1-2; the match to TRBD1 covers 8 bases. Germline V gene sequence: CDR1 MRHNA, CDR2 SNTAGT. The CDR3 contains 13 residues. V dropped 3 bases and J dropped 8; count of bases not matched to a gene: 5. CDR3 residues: CASSESGGRGYTF. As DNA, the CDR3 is TGTGCCAGCAGTGAATCAGGGGGCCGGGGCTACACCTTC.

The CDR3 reads CASEDSRNQPQHF. The CDR3 nucleotides are TGTGCCAGTGAGGACAGTCGCAATCAGCCCCAGCATTTT. The genes are TRBV19 and TRBJ1-5; D possibly corresponds to TRBD1 (6 bases). Per germline, CDR1 LNHDA and CDR2 SQIVND (reference sequence). The V end lost 8 bases, the J end lost 2 bases, and 10 bases lay between the germline ends. This CDR3 comprises 13 residues.

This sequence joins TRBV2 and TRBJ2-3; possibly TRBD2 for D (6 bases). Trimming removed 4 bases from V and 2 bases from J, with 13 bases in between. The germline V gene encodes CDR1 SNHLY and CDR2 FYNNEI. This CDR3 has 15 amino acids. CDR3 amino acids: CASSVSGGVTDTQYF. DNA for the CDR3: TGTGCCAGCAGTGTTTCCGGGGGTGTCACAGATACGCAGTATTTT.

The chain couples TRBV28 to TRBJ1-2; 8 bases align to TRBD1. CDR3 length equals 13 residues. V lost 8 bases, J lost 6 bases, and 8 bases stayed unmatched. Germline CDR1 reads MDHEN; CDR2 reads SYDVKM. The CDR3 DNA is TGTGCCAGCGAAACTCAGGGGGCGCATGGCTACACCTTC. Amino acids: CASETQGAHGYTF.

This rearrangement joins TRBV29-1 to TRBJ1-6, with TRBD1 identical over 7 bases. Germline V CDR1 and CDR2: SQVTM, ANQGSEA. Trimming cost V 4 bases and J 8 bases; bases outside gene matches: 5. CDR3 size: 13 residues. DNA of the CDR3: TGCAGCGTTGCTCGGGACAGAGATTCACCCCTCCACTTT. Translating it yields CSVARDRDSPLHF.

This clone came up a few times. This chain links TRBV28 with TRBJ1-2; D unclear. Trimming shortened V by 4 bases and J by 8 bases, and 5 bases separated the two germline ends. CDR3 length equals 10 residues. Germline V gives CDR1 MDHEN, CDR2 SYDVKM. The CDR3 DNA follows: TGTGCCAGCAGTTCCTCGGGCTACACCTTC. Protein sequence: CASSSSGYTF.

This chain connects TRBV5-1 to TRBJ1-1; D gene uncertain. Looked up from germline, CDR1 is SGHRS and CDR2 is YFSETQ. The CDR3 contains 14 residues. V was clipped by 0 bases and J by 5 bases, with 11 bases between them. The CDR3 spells CASSLGHPGTEAFF. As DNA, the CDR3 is TGCGCCAGCAGCTTGGGGCACCCGGGGACTGAAGCTTTCTTT.